The 27 T cell receptor beta chains given below trace back to one sample, sequenced in a study of T cell responses to AZD1222 COVID-19 vaccine. Assay: immunoSEQ multiplex PCR; the TCRdb copy retains only in-frame clones and omits some. This table holds about 140,000 clones, 70% to 90% found once. This specimen was peripheral blood, taken on day 0 of AZD1222 vaccination. The origin of the receptors is an adult in good health.

The rearrangement uses TRBV11-2 and TRBJ2-1, with D tentatively TRBD1 or TRBD2 (5 bases each). The CDR3 is 16 residues long. Germline values: CDR1 SGHAT, CDR2 FQNNGV. V was trimmed by 5 bases and J by 5 bases, leaving 19 bases between them. DNA for the CDR3: TGTGCCAGCAGCCCCCAAGGGGCGGGTTCTCACAATGAGCAGTTCTTC. This gives the protein CASSPQGAGSHNEQFF.

This clone was seen just once. The CDR3 loop is CSVDAGTGDRTQYF. CDR3 nucleotides: TGCAGCGTTGATGCGGGGACAGGCGATCGTACGCAGTATTTT. V and J are TRBV29-1 and TRBJ2-3; 8 nucleotides agree with TRBD1. The germline V gene has CDR1 SQVTM and CDR2 ANQGSEA. The CDR3 contains 14 residues. V trimming: 3 bases; J trimming: 8 bases; junction bases outside the gene matches: 10.

The chain carries TRBV7-8 and TRBJ2-2; D is undetermined. Trimming cost V 2 bases and J 4 bases, with 8 bases left between them. Per the germline V gene, CDR1 is SGHVS and CDR2 is FQNEAQ. The CDR3 sequence is 14 residues long. The CDR3 sequence is CASSLPRITGELFF. In DNA form, the CDR3 reads TGTGCCAGCAGCTTACCACGGATCACCGGGGAGCTGTTTTTT.

This chain connects TRBV4-1 to TRBJ2-1; 7 bases align to TRBD1. The J segment lost 4 bases and the V segment lost 2 bases, leaving 17 bases of the junction unmatched. The length of the CDR3 is 19 residues. Germline CDR1 and CDR2: MGHRA and YSYEKL. The chain's CDR3 is CASSQTTGERFPRYNEQFF. DNA of the CDR3: TGCGCCAGCAGCCAAACCACAGGGGAAAGATTCCCAAGATACAATGAGCAGTTCTTC.

The CDR3 protein is CASSPLSKDRRAGNTIYF. The CDR3 DNA reads as TGTGCCAGCTCACCACTTAGTAAGGACAGGCGCGCTGGAAACACCATATATTTT. The rearrangement uses TRBV18 and TRBJ1-3, with 7 bases matching TRBD1. The CDR3 is 18 residues long. The V segment lost 1 base and the J segment 2 bases; nucleotides outside the gene matches: 11. The germline V gene encodes CDR1 KGHSH and CDR2 LQKENI.

This rearrangement joins TRBV9 to TRBJ2-3, with D possibly being TRBD2 (7 bases). CDR1 and CDR2 (germline): SGDLS, YYNGEE. The CDR3 length is 15 residues. Deletions cut 4 bases from V and 4 bases from J, with 16 bases between. The CDR3 here is CASSQDGGPPDTQYF. The CDR3, as DNA: TGTGCCAGCAGCCAGGACGGGGGGCCCCCAGATACGCAGTATTTT.

The V gene is TRBV19, the J gene TRBJ1-1; 7 bases line up with TRBD1. Germline values: CDR1 LNHDA, CDR2 SQIVND (reference sequence). Trimming cost V 6 bases and J 6 bases; bases outside gene matches: 19. This CDR3 contains 17 residues. In nucleotides, the CDR3 is TGTGCCAGTAGCGATCCCCGGGACAGCGGGTGGGGGGCTGAAGCTTTCTTT. Protein product: CASSDPRDSGWGAEAFF.

In its sample, this clone was seen once. CDR3 loop: CASSFRGSYEQYF. The CDR3 DNA follows: TGTGCCAGCAGCTTCCGAGGGTCCTACGAGCAGTACTTC. This sequence joins TRBV5-4 and TRBJ2-7; D perhaps matches TRBD2 (5 bases). The germline CDR1 and CDR2 sequences are SGHNT and YYREEE (reference sequence). The CDR3 is 13 amino acids. The V and J ends lost 2 bases and 1 base respectively, with 7 bases between them.

The table lists this clone with a few counts. The chain combines TRBV9 with TRBJ1-1, with 9 bases that match TRBD1. The CDR3 runs to 16 residues. Germline assignment: CDR1 SGDLS and CDR2 YYNGEE. V lost 3 bases, J lost 3 bases, and 9 bases stayed unmatched. The CDR3 spells CASSAYSGTGYTEAFF. The CDR3 DNA is TGTGCCAGCAGCGCTTACTCCGGGACAGGGTACACTGAAGCTTTCTTT.

V and J are TRBV6-5 and TRBJ1-2, with no clear D. From germline, CDR1 is MNHEY and CDR2 SVGAGI. V lost 0 bases, J lost 7 bases, and 6 bases lay in between. This CDR3 has 12 amino acids. The CDR3 sequence is CASSYSNSGYTF. The CDR3 DNA sequence: TGTGCCAGCAGTTACTCGAATTCTGGCTACACCTTC.

The gene calls are TRBV7-9 and TRBJ2-2, with TRBD2 as a possible D gene (6 bases). The germline gives CDR1 SEHNR, CDR2 FQNEAQ (reference sequence). The CDR3 is 16 amino acids. V was cut by 11 bases and J by 3 bases, with 22 bases left in between. The CDR3 spells CAEYTDAGSDTGELFF. As DNA, the CDR3 is TGTGCCGAATATACCGACGCGGGGAGTGACACCGGGGAGCTGTTTTTT.

The DNA for the CDR3 is TGTGCCAGCTCACCCACTGAGGGGGCGTTCGACACTGAAGCTTTCTTT. Its translation is CASSPTEGAFDTEAFF. V is TRBV18 and J is TRBJ1-1, with 7 positions matching TRBD1. The ends lost 3 bases at V and 3 bases at J; junction bases unmatched: 10. CDR1 and CDR2 (germline): KGHSH, LQKENI. There are 16 residues in the CDR3.

The J gene is TRBJ1-2, the V gene TRBV7-9; D is unclear. Germline lookup yields CDR1 SEHNR and CDR2 FQNEAQ (reference sequence). This CDR3 spans 12 amino acids. Trimming stripped 5 bases from V and 4 bases from J, with 8 bases between. The CDR3 reads CASSREVYGYTF. The CDR3 nucleotides are TGTGCCAGCAGCAGGGAAGTCTATGGCTACACCTTC.

The rearrangement uses TRBV5-1 and TRBJ1-1; possibly TRBD1 for D (6 bases). The CDR3 loop spans 14 amino acids. Germline assignment: CDR1 SGHRS and CDR2 YFSETQ. V was clipped by 0 bases and J by 2 bases, with 8 bases between them. The CDR3 loop is CASSLVTGNTEAFF. The CDR3, as DNA: TGCGCCAGCAGCTTGGTGACAGGAAACACTGAAGCTTTCTTT.

The rearrangement links TRBV4-1 to TRBJ2-1; D remains unclear. Germline loops: CDR1 MGHRA, CDR2 YSYEKL. V was shortened by 0 bases and J by 4 bases, with 7 bases between the two germline ends. This CDR3 has 14 amino acids. The DNA for the CDR3 is TGCGCCAGCAGCCAAGATGAAGCTTACAATGAGCAGTTCTTC. Amino acids: CASSQDEAYNEQFF.

The rearrangement joins TRBV9 to TRBJ2-5; D remains ambiguous. This CDR3 comprises 14 residues. V was clipped by 0 bases and J by 3 bases, with 9 bases between them. Germline V gene lookup returns CDR1 SGDLS and CDR2 YYNGEE. The CDR3, as DNA: TGTGCCAGCAGCGTAGCGGGCGGCGAAGAGACCCAGTACTTC. Residues: CASSVAGGEETQYF.

The chain is built from TRBV30 and TRBJ1-2; 9 bases fit TRBD1. J was trimmed by 1 base and V by 3 bases; bases with no gene match: 6. This CDR3 spans 15 amino acids. CDR1 GTSNPN and CDR2 SVGIG come from the germline V gene (reference sequence). In nucleotides, the CDR3 is TGTGCCTGGAGCCCGGGACAGGGTAGTAACTATGGCTACACCTTC. Its translation is CAWSPGQGSNYGYTF.

The rearrangement joins TRBV19 to TRBJ1-1; 8 nucleotides line up with TRBD1. V shed 7 bases, J shed 10 bases, and the junction held 8 bases outside the gene matches. The germline V gene has CDR1 LNHDA and CDR2 SQIVND (reference sequence). The CDR3 sequence is 12 residues long. CDR3 loop: CASTVRQGTAFF. The CDR3 DNA follows: TGTGCCAGTACCGTCCGACAGGGGACAGCTTTCTTT.

V is TRBV7-2 and J is TRBJ1-1; TRBD1 is a possible D gene (5 bases). The CDR3 spans 13 residues. Germline CDR1 SGHTA, CDR2 FQGNSA. V was pared by 7 bases and J by 3 bases, with 12 bases between. CDR3 residues: CASTVAGYTEAFF. CDR3 nucleotide sequence: TGTGCCAGCACCGTTGCAGGGTACACTGAAGCTTTCTTT.

CDR3 nucleotides: TGTGCCAGCAGAGTCACACCCCTCATTGGTGAGCAGTTCTTC. Protein product: CASRVTPLIGEQFF. This chain joins TRBV27 and TRBJ2-1; D gene ambiguous. V lost 6 bases to trimming and J lost 9 bases, with 18 bases between them. This CDR3 region has 14 residues. In germline, CDR1 is MNHEY, CDR2 SMNVEV (reference sequence).

A single count supports this clone. CDR3 protein: CASSPRTDPSYEQYF. CDR3 bases: TGTGCCAGCAGCCCCCGGACAGATCCTTCCTACGAGCAGTACTTC. V gene TRBV9 combines with J gene TRBJ2-7, with a tentative D call TRBD1 (6 bases). This CDR3 is built from 15 residues. The germline V and J ends were trimmed by 4 bases and 1 base, with 15 bases remaining between them. CDR1 is SGDLS and CDR2 is YYNGEE in the germline V gene.

The J gene is TRBJ2-4, the V gene TRBV7-9, with TRBD1 matching over 8 bases. Trimming cost V 0 bases and J 6 bases; bases outside gene matches: 4. Germline CDR1 SEHNR, CDR2 FQNEAQ (reference sequence). This CDR3 comprises 15 residues. CDR3 protein: CASSLAGTGLNIQYF. In nucleotides, the CDR3 is TGTGCCAGCAGCTTAGCTGGGACAGGACTAAACATTCAGTACTTC.

Here the CDR3 reads CASWRDREIGEAFF. DNA of the CDR3: TGTGCCAGTTGGAGGGACAGGGAAATCGGGGAAGCTTTCTTT. The chain links TRBV2 to TRBJ1-1; 9 positions match TRBD1. The germline V gene encodes CDR1 SNHLY and CDR2 FYNNEI. The CDR3 runs 14 residues. J gave up 8 bases and V 9 bases, and 13 bases lay outside the gene matches.

The rearrangement links TRBV28 to TRBJ1-1; TRBD1 aligns across 8 bases. Unmatched junction bases numbered 6, after V lost 5 bases and J lost 1 base. Germline V CDR1 and CDR2: MDHEN, SYDVKM. The CDR3 consists of 15 residues. The CDR3 sequence: CASSTYGTGNTEAFF. CDR3 in DNA: TGTGCCAGCAGTACCTACGGGACAGGGAACACTGAAGCTTTCTTT.

The chain couples TRBV12-3 or TRBV12-4 to TRBJ1-1; D uncertain. The CDR3 has 13 residues. Trimming cost V 3 bases and J 0 bases, with 5 bases left between them. The CDR3 DNA reads TGTGCCAGCAGTTTTCGCTTGAACACTGAAGCTTTCTTT. It yields the protein CASSFRLNTEAFF.

J is TRBJ1-6 and V is TRBV7-2; 8 positions agree with TRBD1. V lost 0 bases and J lost 1; bases outside the gene matches: 5. CDR3 length: 18 residues. Germline values: CDR1 SGHTA, CDR2 FQGNSA. The CDR3 reads CASSLARTGNSYNSPLHF. CDR3 nucleotides: TGTGCCAGCAGCTTAGCGAGGACAGGGAATTCCTATAATTCACCCCTCCACTTT.

The CDR3: CASSLDNNSPLHF. Written as DNA, the CDR3 is TGCGCCAGCAGCTTGGATAATAATTCACCCCTCCACTTT. V and J are TRBV5-1 and TRBJ1-6, with D hard to call. Germline V gives CDR1 SGHRS, CDR2 YFSETQ. The CDR3 totals 13 residues. V lost 0 bases and J 5 bases, leaving 3 bases between the germline ends.